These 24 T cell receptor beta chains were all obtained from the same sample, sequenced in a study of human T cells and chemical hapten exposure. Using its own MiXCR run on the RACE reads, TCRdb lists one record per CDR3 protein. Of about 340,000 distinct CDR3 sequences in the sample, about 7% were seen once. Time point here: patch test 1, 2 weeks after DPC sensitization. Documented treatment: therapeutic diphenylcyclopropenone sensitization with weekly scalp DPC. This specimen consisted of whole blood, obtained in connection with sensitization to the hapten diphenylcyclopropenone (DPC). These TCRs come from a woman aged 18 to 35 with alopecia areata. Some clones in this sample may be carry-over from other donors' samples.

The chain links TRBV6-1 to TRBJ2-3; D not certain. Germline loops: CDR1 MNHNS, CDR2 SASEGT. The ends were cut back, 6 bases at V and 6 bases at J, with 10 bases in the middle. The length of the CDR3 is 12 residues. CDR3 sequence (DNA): TGTGCCAGCAGGAAACCCACGGATACGCAGTATTTT. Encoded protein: CASRKPTDTQYF.

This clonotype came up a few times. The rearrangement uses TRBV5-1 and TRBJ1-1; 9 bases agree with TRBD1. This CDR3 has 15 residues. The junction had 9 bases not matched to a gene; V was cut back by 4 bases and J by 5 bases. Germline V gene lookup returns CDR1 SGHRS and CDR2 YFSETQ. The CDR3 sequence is CASSELQGARTEAFF. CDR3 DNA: TGCGCCAGCAGCGAATTACAGGGGGCGCGGACTGAAGCTTTCTTT.

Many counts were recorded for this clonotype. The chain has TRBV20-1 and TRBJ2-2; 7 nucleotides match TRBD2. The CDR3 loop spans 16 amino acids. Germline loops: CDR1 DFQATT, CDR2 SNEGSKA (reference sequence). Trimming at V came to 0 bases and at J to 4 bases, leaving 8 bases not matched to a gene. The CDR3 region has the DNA TGCAGTGCTAGAGATCCGGCTAGCGGATCCACCGGGGAGCTGTTTTTT. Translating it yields CSARDPASGSTGELFF.

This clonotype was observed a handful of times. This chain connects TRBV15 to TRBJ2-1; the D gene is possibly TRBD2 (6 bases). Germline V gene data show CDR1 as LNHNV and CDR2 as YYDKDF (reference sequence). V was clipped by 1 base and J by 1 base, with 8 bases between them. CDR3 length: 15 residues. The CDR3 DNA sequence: TGTGCCACCAGCAGAGTGGAGGGGTCCTACAATGAGCAGTTCTTC. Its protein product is CATSRVEGSYNEQFF.

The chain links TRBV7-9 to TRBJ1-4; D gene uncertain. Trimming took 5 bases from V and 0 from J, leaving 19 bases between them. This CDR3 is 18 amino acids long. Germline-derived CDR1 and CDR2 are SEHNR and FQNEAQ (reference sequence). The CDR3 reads CASSHGKTRIATNEKLFF. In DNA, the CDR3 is TGTGCCAGCAGCCACGGGAAGACACGGATTGCAACTAATGAAAAACTGTTTTTT.

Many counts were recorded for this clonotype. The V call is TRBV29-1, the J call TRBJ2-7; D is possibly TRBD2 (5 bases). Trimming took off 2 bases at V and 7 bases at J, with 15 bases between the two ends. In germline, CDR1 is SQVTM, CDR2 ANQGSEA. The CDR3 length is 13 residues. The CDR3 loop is CSVEKWESQEQYF. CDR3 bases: TGCAGCGTTGAAAAATGGGAGTCCCAGGAGCAGTACTTC.

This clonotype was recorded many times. CDR3 in DNA: TGCAGCGTCCTAGGGCCTAGCGGGGGGGATGAGCAGTTCTTC. It encodes CSVLGPSGGDEQFF. The chain couples TRBV29-1 to TRBJ2-1, with 12 bases lining up with TRBD2. There are 14 residues in the CDR3. In germline, CDR1 is SQVTM, CDR2 ANQGSEA. The V and J ends lost 6 bases and 8 bases, in that order; junction bases with no gene match: 8.

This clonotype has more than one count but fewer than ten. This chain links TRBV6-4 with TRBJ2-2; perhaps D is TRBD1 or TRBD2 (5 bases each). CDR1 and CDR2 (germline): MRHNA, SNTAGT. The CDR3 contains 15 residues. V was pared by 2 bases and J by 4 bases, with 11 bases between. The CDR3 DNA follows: TGTGCCAGCAGTGACGGGGCCGAGGGCACCGGGGAGCTGTTTTTT. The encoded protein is CASSDGAEGTGELFF.

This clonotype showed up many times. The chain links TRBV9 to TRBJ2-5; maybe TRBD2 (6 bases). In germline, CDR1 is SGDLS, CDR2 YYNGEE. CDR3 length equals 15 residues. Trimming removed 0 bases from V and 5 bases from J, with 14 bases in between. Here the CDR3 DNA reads TGTGCCAGCAGCGTAGATAGCGGCCGCGGTGAGACCCAGTACTTC. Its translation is CASSVDSGRGETQYF.

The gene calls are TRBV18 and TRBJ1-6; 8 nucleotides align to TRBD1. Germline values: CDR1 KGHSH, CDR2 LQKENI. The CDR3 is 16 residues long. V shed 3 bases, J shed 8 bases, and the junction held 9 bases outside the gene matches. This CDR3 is CASSPPGQGGHSPLHF. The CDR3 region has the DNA TGTGCCAGCTCACCTCCCGGACAGGGAGGGCATTCACCCCTCCACTTT.

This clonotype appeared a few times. CDR3 amino acids: CASSYDLNYGYTF. The CDR3 nucleotides are TGTGCCAGCAGTTACGATCTGAACTATGGCTACACCTTC. The chain uses TRBV6-5 and TRBJ1-2; no clear D gene. The V and J ends lost 2 bases and 2 bases respectively, with 6 bases between them. The CDR3 length is 13 residues. Germline V gene lookup returns CDR1 MNHEY and CDR2 SVGAGI.

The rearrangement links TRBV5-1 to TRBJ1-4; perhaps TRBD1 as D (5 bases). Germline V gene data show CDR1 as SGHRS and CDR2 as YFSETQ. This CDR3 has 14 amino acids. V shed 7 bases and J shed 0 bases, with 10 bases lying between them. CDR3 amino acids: CASGDGTTNEKLFF. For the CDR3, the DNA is TGCGCCAGCGGGGACGGTACAACTAATGAAAAACTGTTTTTT.

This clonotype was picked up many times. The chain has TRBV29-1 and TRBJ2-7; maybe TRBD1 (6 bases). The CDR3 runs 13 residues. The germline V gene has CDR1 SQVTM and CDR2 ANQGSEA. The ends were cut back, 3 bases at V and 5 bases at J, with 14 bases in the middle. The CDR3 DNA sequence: TGCAGCGTTGAGGTGTCAGGGGCTAACGAGCAGTACTTC. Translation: CSVEVSGANEQYF.

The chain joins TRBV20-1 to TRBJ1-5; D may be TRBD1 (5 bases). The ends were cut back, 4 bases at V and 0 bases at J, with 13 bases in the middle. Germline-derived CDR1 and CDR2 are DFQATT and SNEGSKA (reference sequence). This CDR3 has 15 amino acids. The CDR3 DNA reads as TGCAGTGCTAATGGGGCCGGGAATAGCAATCAGCCCCAGCATTTT. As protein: CSANGAGNSNQPQHF.

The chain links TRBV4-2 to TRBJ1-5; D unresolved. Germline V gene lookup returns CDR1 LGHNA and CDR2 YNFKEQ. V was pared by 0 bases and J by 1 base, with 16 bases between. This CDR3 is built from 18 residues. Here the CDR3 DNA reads TGTGCCAGCAGCCAAGACCTCCGAACAATCGGGAGCAATCAGCCCCAGCATTTT. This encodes CASSQDLRTIGSNQPQHF.

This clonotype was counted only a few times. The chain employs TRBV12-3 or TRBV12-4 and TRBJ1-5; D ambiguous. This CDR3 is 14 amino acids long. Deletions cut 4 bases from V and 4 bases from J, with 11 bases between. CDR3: CASSYEGGNQPQHF. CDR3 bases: TGTGCCAGCAGTTACGAGGGTGGAAATCAGCCCCAGCATTTT.

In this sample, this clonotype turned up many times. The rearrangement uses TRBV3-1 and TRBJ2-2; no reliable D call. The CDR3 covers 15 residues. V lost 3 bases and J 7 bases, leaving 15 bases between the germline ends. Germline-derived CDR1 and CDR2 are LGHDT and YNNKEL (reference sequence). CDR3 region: CASSHDAGFNGELFF. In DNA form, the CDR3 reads TGTGCCAGCAGCCACGATGCTGGGTTCAACGGGGAGCTGTTTTTT. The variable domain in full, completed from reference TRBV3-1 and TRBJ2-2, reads DTAVSQTPKYLVTQMGNDKSIKCEQNLGHDTMYWYKQDSKKFLKIMFSYNNKELIINETVPNRFSPKSPDKAHLNLHINSLELGDSAVYFCASSHDAGFNGELFFGEGSRLTVL.

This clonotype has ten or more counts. The chain's CDR3 is CASSSRTLQETQYF. CDR3 in DNA: TGTGCCAGCAGCTCTAGGACGCTCCAAGAGACCCAGTACTTC. J is TRBJ2-5 and V is TRBV7-2; D not resolved. V was cut by 4 bases and J by 1 base, with 10 bases left in between. CDR3 size: 14 residues. CDR1 is SGHTA, CDR2 FQGNSA, per germline. The variable domain in full, with the rest retrieved from reference TRBV7-2 and TRBJ2-5, is GAGVSQSPSNKVTEKGKDVELRCDPISGHTALYWYRQSLGQGLEFLIYFQGNSAPDKSGLPSDRFSAERTGGSVSTLTIQRTQQEDSAVYLCASSSRTLQETQYFGPGTRLLVL.

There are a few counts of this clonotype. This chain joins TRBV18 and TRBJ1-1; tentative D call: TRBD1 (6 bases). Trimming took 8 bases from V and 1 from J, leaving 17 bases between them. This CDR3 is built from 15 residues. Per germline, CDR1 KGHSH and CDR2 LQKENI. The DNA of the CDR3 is TGTGCCAGCGCAGGACGGACAGTCACGAACACTGAAGCTTTCTTT. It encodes CASAGRTVTNTEAFF.

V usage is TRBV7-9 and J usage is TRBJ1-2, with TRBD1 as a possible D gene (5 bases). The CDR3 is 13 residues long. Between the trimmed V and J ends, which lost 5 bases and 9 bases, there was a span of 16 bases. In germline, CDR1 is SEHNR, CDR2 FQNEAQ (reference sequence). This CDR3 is CASSLGTAFSYTF. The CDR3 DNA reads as TGTGCCAGCAGCCTAGGGACGGCCTTCAGCTACACCTTC.

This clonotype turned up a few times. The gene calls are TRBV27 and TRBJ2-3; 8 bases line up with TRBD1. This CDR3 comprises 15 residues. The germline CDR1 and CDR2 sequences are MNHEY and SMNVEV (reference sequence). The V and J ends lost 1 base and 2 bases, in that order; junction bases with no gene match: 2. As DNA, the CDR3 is TGTGCCAGCAGTTTATGGGGACAGGACACAGATACGCAGTATTTT. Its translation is CASSLWGQDTDTQYF.

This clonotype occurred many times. CDR3 region: CASSPGQGPLAKNIQYF. The CDR3 DNA sequence: TGTGCCAGCAGTCCGGGACAGGGGCCCTTAGCCAAAAACATTCAGTACTTC. V is TRBV3-1 and J is TRBJ2-4, with TRBD1 matching over 10 bases. The CDR3 length is 17 residues. Germline V gives CDR1 LGHDT, CDR2 YNNKEL (reference sequence). With 6 bases clipped from V and 0 bases from J, the junction kept 8 bases outside the gene matches.

The DNA of the CDR3 is TGTGCCAGCAGCTTAGGGCCAAGGGATCTAGCCAAAAACATTCAGTACTTC. This gives the protein CASSLGPRDLAKNIQYF. V gene TRBV7-9 combines with J gene TRBJ2-4; D is unclear. The CDR3 has 17 residues. Germline V gives CDR1 SEHNR, CDR2 FQNEAQ (reference sequence). Trimming cost V 1 base and J 0 bases, with 13 bases left between them.

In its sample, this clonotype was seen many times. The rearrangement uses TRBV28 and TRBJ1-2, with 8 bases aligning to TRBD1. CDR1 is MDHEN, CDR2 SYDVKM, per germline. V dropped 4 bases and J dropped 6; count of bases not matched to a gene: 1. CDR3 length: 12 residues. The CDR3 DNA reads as TGTGCCAGCAGTTCAGGGGGCAATGGCTACACCTTC. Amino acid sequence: CASSSGGNGYTF.